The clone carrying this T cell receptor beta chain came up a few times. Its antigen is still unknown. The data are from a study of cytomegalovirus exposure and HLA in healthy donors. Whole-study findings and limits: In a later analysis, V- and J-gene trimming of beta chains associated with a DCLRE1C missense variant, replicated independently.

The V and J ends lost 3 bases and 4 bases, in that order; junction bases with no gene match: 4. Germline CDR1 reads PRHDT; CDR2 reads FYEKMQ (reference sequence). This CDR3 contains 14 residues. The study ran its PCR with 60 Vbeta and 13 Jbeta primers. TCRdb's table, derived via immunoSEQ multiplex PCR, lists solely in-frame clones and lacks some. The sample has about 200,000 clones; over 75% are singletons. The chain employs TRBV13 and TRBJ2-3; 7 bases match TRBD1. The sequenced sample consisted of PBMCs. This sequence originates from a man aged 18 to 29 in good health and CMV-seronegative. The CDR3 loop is CASSFDTGADTQYF. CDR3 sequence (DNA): TGTGCCAGCAGCTTTGACACAGGGGCAGATACGCAGTATTTT.